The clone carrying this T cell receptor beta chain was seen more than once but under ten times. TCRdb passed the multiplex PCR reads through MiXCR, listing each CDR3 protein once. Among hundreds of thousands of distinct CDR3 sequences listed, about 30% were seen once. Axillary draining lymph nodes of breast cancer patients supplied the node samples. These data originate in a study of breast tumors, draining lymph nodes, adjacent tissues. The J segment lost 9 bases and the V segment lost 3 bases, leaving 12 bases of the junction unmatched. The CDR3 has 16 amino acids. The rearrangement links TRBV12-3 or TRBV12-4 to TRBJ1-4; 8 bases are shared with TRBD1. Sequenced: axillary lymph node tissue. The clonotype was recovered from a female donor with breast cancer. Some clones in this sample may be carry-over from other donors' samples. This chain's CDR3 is CASSFFLTGARKKLFF. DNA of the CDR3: TGTGCCAGCAGTTTCTTCCTGACAGGGGCACGAAAAAAACTGTTTTTT.